This T cell receptor (beta chain) stems from a study of CD8 T cells in Susac syndrome. RNA, at about 0.5 to 1 ug, was reverse transcribed with random hexamers. From the immunoSEQ multiplex PCR reads, TCRdb called clonotypes with MiXCR, one entry per CDR3 protein. The sample has about 120,000 distinct CDR3 sequences; around 96% are singletons. This clonotype is a singleton in its sample. V was shortened by 4 bases and J by 8 bases, with 16 bases between the two germline ends. Germline V lookup: CDR1 SGHRS, CDR2 YFSETQ. The CDR3 length is 14 residues. This sequence was found in a human donor with Susac syndrome. The chain combines TRBV5-1 with TRBJ2-1, with D maybe TRBD2 (7 bases). What was sequenced was CD4+ T cells from PBMCs. CDR3 region: CASSAGRAGDEQFF. CDR3 in DNA: TGCGCCAGCAGCGCGGGGAGGGCAGGGGATGAGCAGTTCTTC.